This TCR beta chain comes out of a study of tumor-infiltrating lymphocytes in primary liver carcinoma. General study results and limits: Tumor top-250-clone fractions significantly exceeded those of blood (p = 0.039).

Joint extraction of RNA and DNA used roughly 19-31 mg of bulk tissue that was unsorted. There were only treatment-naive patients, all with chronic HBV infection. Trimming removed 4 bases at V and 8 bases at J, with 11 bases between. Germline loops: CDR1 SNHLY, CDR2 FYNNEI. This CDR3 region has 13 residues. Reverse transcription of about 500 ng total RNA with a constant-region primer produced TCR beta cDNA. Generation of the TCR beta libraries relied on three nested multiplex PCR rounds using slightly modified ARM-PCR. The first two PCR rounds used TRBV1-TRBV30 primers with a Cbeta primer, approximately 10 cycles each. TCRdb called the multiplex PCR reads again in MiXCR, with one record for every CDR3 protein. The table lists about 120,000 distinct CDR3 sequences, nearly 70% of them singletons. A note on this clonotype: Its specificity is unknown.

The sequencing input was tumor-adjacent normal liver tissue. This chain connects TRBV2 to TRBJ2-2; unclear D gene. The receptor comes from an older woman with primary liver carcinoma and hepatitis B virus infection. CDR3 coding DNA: TGTGCCAGCAGTGCGGTGGCCGCGGGGGAGCTGTTTTTT. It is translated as CASSAVAAGELFF.